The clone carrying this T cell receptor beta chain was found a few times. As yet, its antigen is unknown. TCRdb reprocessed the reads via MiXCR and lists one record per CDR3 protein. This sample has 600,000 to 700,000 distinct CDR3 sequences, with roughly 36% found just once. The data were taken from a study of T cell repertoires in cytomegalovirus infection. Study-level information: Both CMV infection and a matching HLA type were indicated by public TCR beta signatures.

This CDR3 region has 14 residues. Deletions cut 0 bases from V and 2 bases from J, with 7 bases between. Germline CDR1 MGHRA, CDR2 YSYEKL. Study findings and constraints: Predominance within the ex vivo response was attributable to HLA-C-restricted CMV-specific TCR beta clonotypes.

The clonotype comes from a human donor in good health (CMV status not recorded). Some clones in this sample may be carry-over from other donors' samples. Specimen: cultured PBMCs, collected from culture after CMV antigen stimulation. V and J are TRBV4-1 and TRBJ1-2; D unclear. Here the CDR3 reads CASSQEGINYGYTF. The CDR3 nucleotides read TGCGCCAGCAGCCAAGAAGGGATAAACTATGGCTACACCTTC.